This T cell receptor beta chain was sequenced during a study of preoperative IRX-2 immunotherapy in early breast cancer. The protocol was immunoSEQ multiplex PCR, while the TCRdb copy is restricted to in-frame clones and leaves out a portion. The sample includes roughly 99,000 clones, roughly 85% of them seen just once. The sample's treatment: preoperative locoregional IRX-2 cytokine immunotherapy. Germline V gene sequence: CDR1 MNHGY, CDR2 SAAAGT. This CDR3 comprises 15 residues. The ends lost 5 bases at V and 3 bases at J; junction bases unmatched: 4. The sequence derives from a human donor with breast cancer. The rearrangement uses TRBV6-8 and TRBJ1-5; 10 bases match TRBD1. The specimen comprised tumor tissue, sampled after IRX-2 immunotherapy. The chain's CDR3 is CASSTDRGVNQPQHF. CDR3 DNA: TGTGCCAGCAGTACGGACAGGGGGGTCAATCAGCCCCAGCATTTT.